The entry below gives a single T cell receptor beta chain sequence along with its context. Generated by immunoSEQ multiplex PCR, the TCRdb table keeps only in-frame clones and is missing some. Altogether some 260,000 clones are present, 65% to 80% being singletons, with the ten largest covering roughly 4.2%. This entry belongs to a study of blood T cell repertoires in COVID-19. The CDR3 runs 11 residues. V was clipped by 6 bases and J by 2 bases, with 4 bases between them. Germline lookup yields CDR1 SNHLY and CDR2 FYNNEI. This chain joins TRBV2 and TRBJ1-1; D is ambiguous. Sequences were obtained from peripheral blood. The TCR was taken from a woman in her forties with active or convalescent COVID-19. The CDR3 DNA sequence: TGTGCCAGCAGCGTTAACACTGAAGCTTTCTTT. This gives the protein CASSVNTEAFF.